The 23 T cell receptor beta chains below were found in one sample sequenced in a study of blood T cell repertoires in COVID-19 (dated by TCRdb to 2020 to 2021). The library relied on the immunoSEQ multiplex PCR assay. Not all clones reach the TCRdb copy of this immuneACCESS table, which keeps in-frame sequences only. Checked studies attribute under half of the gap to unresolved V genes and leave the rest unexplained. This sample comprises about 210,000 clones, around 84% of them detected only once. About 9% of the sample belongs to the ten largest clones. The sample was peripheral blood. These TCRs come from a man aged 50 to 59 with active or convalescent COVID-19.

The rearrangement uses TRBV7-2 and TRBJ2-1; 7 bases fit TRBD2. The V segment lost 2 bases and the J segment 8 bases; nucleotides outside the gene matches: 9. The CDR3 covers 15 residues. Germline-derived CDR1 and CDR2 are SGHTA and FQGNSA. This chain's CDR3 is CASSLSTSRRHEQFF. CDR3 sequence (DNA): TGTGCCAGCAGCTTATCGACTAGCAGGCGCCATGAGCAGTTCTTC.

The chain combines TRBV6-5 with TRBJ2-5; a weak D match, TRBD1 (6 bases). Germline-derived CDR1 and CDR2 are MNHEY and SVGAGI. Trimming cost V 2 bases and J 2 bases, with 12 bases left between them. CDR3 length: 15 amino acids. CDR3 sequence: CASSYVDRKQETQYF. The CDR3 DNA sequence: TGTGCCAGCAGTTACGTTGACAGGAAACAAGAGACCCAGTACTTC.

Ten or more counts support this clone. J is TRBJ1-5 and V is TRBV6-6, with 8 bases identical to TRBD1. This CDR3 region has 13 residues. The germline V gene has CDR1 MNHNY and CDR2 SVGAGI (reference sequence). CDR3 sequence reads: CAATGDGNQPQHF. The CDR3 DNA reads TGTGCGGCGACAGGGGATGGCAATCAGCCCCAGCATTTT.

The table lists this clone with many counts. V usage is TRBV6-2 or TRBV6-3 and J usage is TRBJ1-2; 9 nucleotides agree with TRBD1. The V gene end was trimmed by 5 bases and the J gene end by 3 bases; junction bases not matched to a gene: 4. The CDR3 spans 14 residues. Germline CDR1 is MNHEY and CDR2 is SVGEGT. The DNA of the CDR3 is TGTGCCAGCAGTCCGCGGACAGGGGACTATGGCTACACCTTC. This gives the protein CASSPRTGDYGYTF.

The rearrangement links TRBV6-1 to TRBJ1-4; D might be TRBD1 (6 bases). The CDR3 runs to 13 residues. In germline, CDR1 is MNHNS, CDR2 SASEGT. V lost 6 bases, J lost 6 bases, and 11 bases lay in between. CDR3 in DNA: TGTGCCAGCAGGGGGGCCGGGGATGAAAAACTGTTTTTT. Translation: CASRGAGDEKLFF.

The chain links TRBV5-1 to TRBJ2-2, with D perhaps matching TRBD1 (6 bases). Germline CDR1 is SGHRS and CDR2 is YFSETQ. CDR3 length: 15 amino acids. V lost 4 bases and J lost 3, with 13 bases in between. The CDR3 region is CASSPGAGDTGELFF. The DNA for the CDR3 is TGCGCCAGCAGCCCCGGAGCAGGGGACACCGGGGAGCTGTTTTTT.

The CDR3 region is CASSGGGGYTF. The CDR3, as DNA: TGTGCCAGCTCAGGAGGTGGAGGCTACACCTTC. The chain couples TRBV6-4 to TRBJ1-2, with no clear D. The germline CDR1 and CDR2 sequences are MRHNA and SNTAGT. The CDR3 extends over 11 amino acids. V dropped 8 bases and J dropped 8 bases, with 12 bases sitting between them.

The rearrangement joins TRBV4-3 to TRBJ1-4; TRBD1 might be the D (5 bases). V was shortened by 0 bases and J by 5 bases, with 19 bases between the two germline ends. CDR1 LGHNA and CDR2 YSLEER come from the germline V gene. This CDR3 is 18 amino acids long. CDR3 sequence (DNA): TGCGCCAGCAGCCAAGATTGGGTGGCCAGGGCTAGGAATGAAAAACTGTTTTTT. Translation gives CASSQDWVARARNEKLFF.

The chain uses TRBV5-1 and TRBJ2-6, with no clear D. Germline assignment: CDR1 SGHRS and CDR2 YFSETQ. With 0 bases removed from V and 0 bases from J, the gap between germline ends came to 7 bases. The CDR3 has 16 amino acids. CDR3: CASSLGSDSGANVLTF. CDR3 nucleotides: TGCGCCAGCAGCTTGGGGAGCGACTCTGGGGCCAACGTCCTGACTTTC.

The chain combines TRBV2 with TRBJ2-2, with a possible D match to TRBD2 (5 bases). V shed 4 bases and J shed 6 bases, with 9 bases lying between them. Germline CDR1 reads SNHLY; CDR2 reads FYNNEI. The CDR3 covers 13 residues. CDR3: CASSVEGAGELFF. CDR3 nucleotide sequence: TGTGCCAGCAGTGTCGAGGGCGCCGGGGAGCTGTTTTTT.

The gene calls are TRBV5-4 and TRBJ2-5; maybe TRBD1 (6 bases). CDR1 SGHNT and CDR2 YYREEE come from the germline V gene (reference sequence). V was trimmed by 2 bases and J by 2 bases, leaving 13 bases between them. This CDR3 is built from 15 residues. The DNA for the CDR3 is TGTGCCAGCAGCTTAATGATCGGACAGCAAGAGACCCAGTACTTC. Residues: CASSLMIGQQETQYF.

J is TRBJ2-3 and V is TRBV6-1; perhaps TRBD2 as D (6 bases). From germline, CDR1 is MNHNS and CDR2 SASEGT. The CDR3 is 16 residues long. Between the trimmed V and J ends, which lost 2 bases and 4 bases, there was a span of 16 bases. Written as DNA, the CDR3 is TGTGCCAGCAGTGAATATGGGGCGGGGAGCTCAGATACGCAGTATTTT. This translates into CASSEYGAGSSDTQYF.

Notes on this clone: The sample has other DNA sequences that encode this CDR3 too. CDR3 sequence: CASSPSGGNQPQHF. CDR3 bases: TGTGCCAGCTCACCATCGGGGGGAAACCAGCCCCAGCATTTT. The J gene is TRBJ1-5, the V gene TRBV18; possibly TRBD1 for D (5 bases). CDR1 and CDR2 (germline): KGHSH, LQKENI. CDR3 length: 14 amino acids. With 2 bases removed from V and 7 bases from J, the gap between germline ends came to 12 bases.

This clone appeared once. The rearrangement joins TRBV5-1 to TRBJ2-1, with D perhaps matching TRBD1 (5 bases). V was clipped by 6 bases and J by 0 bases, with 13 bases between them. The germline V gene has CDR1 SGHRS and CDR2 YFSETQ. This CDR3 is 15 amino acids long. CDR3 nucleotides: TGCGCCAGCAACTTTGACAGTAGCTCCTACAATGAGCAGTTCTTC. As protein: CASNFDSSSYNEQFF.

The V call is TRBV5-1, the J call TRBJ1-1; 7 nucleotides line up with TRBD1. CDR1 is SGHRS and CDR2 is YFSETQ in the germline V gene. CDR3 size: 17 residues. Trimming at V came to 0 bases and at J to 3 bases, leaving 11 bases not matched to a gene. The chain's CDR3 is CASSLGSGGSRDTEAFF. CDR3 nucleotide sequence: TGCGCCAGCAGCTTGGGGTCAGGGGGATCCAGGGACACTGAAGCTTTCTTT.

The rearrangement links TRBV29-1 to TRBJ2-1; TRBD2 matches at 9 bases. This CDR3 region has 15 residues. Trimming took 7 bases from V and 5 from J; bases not matched to a gene: 12. Germline-derived CDR1 and CDR2 are SQVTM and ANQGSEA. CDR3 amino acids: CSGVLRLAAHNEQFF. The CDR3 DNA sequence: TGCAGCGGTGTACTCCGACTAGCGGCCCACAATGAGCAGTTCTTC.

This chain links TRBV5-1 with TRBJ2-7; 12 nucleotides agree with TRBD1. The V segment lost 4 bases and the J segment 3 bases; nucleotides outside the gene matches: 23. This CDR3 has 21 amino acids. Per the germline V gene, CDR1 is SGHRS and CDR2 is YFSETQ. The CDR3 spells CASSPRASRDRGLKYGYEQYF. The CDR3 region has the DNA TGCGCCAGCAGCCCCCGGGCGTCCCGGGACAGGGGGCTAAAATACGGCTACGAGCAGTACTTC.

The rearrangement uses TRBV19 and TRBJ2-1; D may be TRBD1 (5 bases). CDR3 size: 14 residues. In germline, CDR1 is LNHDA, CDR2 SQIVND (reference sequence). V was trimmed by 5 bases and J by 5 bases, leaving 13 bases between them. The CDR3 loop is CASSWAGWNNEQFF. Written as DNA, the CDR3 is TGTGCCAGTAGTTGGGCAGGGTGGAACAATGAGCAGTTCTTC.

J is TRBJ2-1 and V is TRBV15; 9 nucleotides agree with TRBD1. V was clipped by 5 bases and J by 5 bases; unmatched bases: 7. The germline gives CDR1 LNHNV, CDR2 YYDKDF (reference sequence). The CDR3 consists of 15 residues. CDR3 in amino acids: CATSRRRDRDNEQFF. CDR3 DNA sequence: TGTGCCACCAGCCGGCGCCGGGACAGGGACAATGAGCAGTTCTTC.

V gene TRBV7-9 combines with J gene TRBJ2-5; 10 positions match TRBD2. The V and J ends lost 3 bases and 3 bases, in that order; junction bases with no gene match: 4. The CDR3 spans 15 residues. Germline CDR1 and CDR2: SEHNR and FQNEAQ (reference sequence). DNA of the CDR3: TGTGCCAGCAGCTTCTGGCTAGCGGGAGAAGAGACCCAGTACTTC. The encoded protein is CASSFWLAGEETQYF.

The chain recombines TRBV25-1 with TRBJ1-6; 9 bases map to TRBD1. The germline gives CDR1 MGHDK, CDR2 SYGVNS. The V segment lost 7 bases and the J segment 7 bases; nucleotides outside the gene matches: 2. The CDR3 is made up of 13 amino acids. The CDR3 nucleotides read TGTGCCAGCACGGGGACAGGGAATTCACCCCTCCACTTT. Translation: CASTGTGNSPLHF. Full variable domain (missing parts from reference TRBV25-1 and TRBJ1-6): EADIYQTPRYLVIGTGKKITLECSQTMGHDKMYWYQQDPGMELHLIHYSYGVNSTEKGDLSSESTVSRIRTEHFPLTLESARPSHTSQYLCASTGTGNSPLHFGNGTRLTVT.

This chain connects TRBV3-1 (or the pseudogene TRBV3-2) to TRBJ2-2, with D unclear. The CDR3 has 15 amino acids. Germline V gene data show CDR1 as LGHDT and CDR2 as YNNKEL (reference sequence). V was shortened by 1 base and J by 0 bases, with 6 bases between the two germline ends. The CDR3 loop is CASSQVTANTGELFF. The CDR3 DNA is TGTGCCAGCAGCCAAGTAACAGCGAACACCGGGGAGCTGTTTTTT.

V and J are TRBV6-2 or TRBV6-3 and TRBJ2-7; D gene unclear. This CDR3 has 13 amino acids. Germline V gives CDR1 MNHEY, CDR2 SVGEGT. Trimming pared 2 bases from V and 3 bases from J, leaving 8 bases between. This CDR3 reads CASSYSAYYEQYF. In nucleotides, the CDR3 is TGTGCCAGCAGTTACAGCGCTTACTACGAGCAGTACTTC.